The clone carrying this T cell receptor beta chain was observed a few times. Its antigen remains unknown. The CDR3 is 15 residues long. Germline loops: CDR1 MNHEY, CDR2 SVGEGT. V lost 0 bases and J lost 5, with 13 bases in between. The source of the sample is a study of T-cell reconstitution after alpha-beta-depleted transplantation in children. Unique molecular identifiers were incorporated during preparation of the TCRbeta library. TCRdb ran MiXCR on the PCR reads and lists one entry per CDR3 protein. This sample has more than 400,000 distinct CDR3 sequences; over 10% occur once, and the top ten carry around 15%. Study-level results: The origin of high day-60 TCRbeta diversity in some patients lay in surviving recipient T cells and thymic progenitors. After one year, T-cell counts and TCRbeta diversity mostly came from new T cells. Several hundred rapidly expanded clones from non-depleted graft cells reportedly supplied alpha-beta T cells about two months post-transplant.

The sequence came from a female patient aged 2-15 years who had a stem cell transplant for aplastic anemia, so the T cells may come from the graft donor. This chain uses TRBV6-2 or TRBV6-3 with TRBJ2-5; D gene uncertain. This sample comprised PBMCs, mostly from graft donor cells, obtained 180 days after TCRalphabeta/CD19-depleted stem cell transplant. This CDR3 is CASSYSGTTWETQYF. Here the CDR3 DNA reads TGTGCCAGCAGTTACTCGGGTACTACGTGGGAGACCCAGTACTTC.